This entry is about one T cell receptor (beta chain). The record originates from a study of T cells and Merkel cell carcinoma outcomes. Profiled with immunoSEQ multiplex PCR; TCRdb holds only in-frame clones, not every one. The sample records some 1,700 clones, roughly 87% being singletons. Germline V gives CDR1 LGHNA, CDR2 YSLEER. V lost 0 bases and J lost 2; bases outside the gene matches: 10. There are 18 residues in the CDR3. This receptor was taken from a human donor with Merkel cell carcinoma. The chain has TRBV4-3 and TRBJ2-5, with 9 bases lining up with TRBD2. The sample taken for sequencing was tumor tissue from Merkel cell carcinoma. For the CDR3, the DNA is TGCGCCAGCAGCCAAGATGGGGCAGCGGGGGGCGGGCAAGAGACCCAGTACTTC. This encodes CASSQDGAAGGGQETQYF.